One sample yielded the 6 T cell receptor beta chains listed below, sequenced in a study of blood T cell repertoires in COVID-19. TCRdb keeps only in-frame clones here, not all; method: immunoSEQ multiplex PCR. Among tens of thousands of clones listed, roughly nine tenths were seen once. Sample: peripheral blood. The receptors originated from a man older than 75 in a cohort sampled during active COVID-19.

The chain uses TRBV5-1 and TRBJ1-5, with D uncertain. The V end was cut by 0 bases, the J end by 4 bases, with 11 bases between. This CDR3 contains 15 residues. Germline V gene lookup returns CDR1 SGHRS and CDR2 YFSETQ. The CDR3 sequence is CASSLESGGNQPQHF. CDR3 bases: TGCGCCAGCAGCTTGGAGTCCGGAGGGAATCAGCCCCAGCATTTT.

The chain combines TRBV28 with TRBJ2-7; 8 bases line up with TRBD1. Germline-derived CDR1 and CDR2 are MDHEN and SYDVKM. The CDR3 sequence is 12 residues long. V lost 2 bases to trimming and J lost 11 bases; unmatched junction nucleotides: 5. The CDR3 protein is CASSLGQGPEYV. CDR3 bases: TGTGCCAGCAGTTTAGGACAGGGCCCGGAGTACGTC.

The chain uses TRBV9 and TRBJ1-5, with D unresolved. V was trimmed by 0 bases and J by 2 bases, leaving 9 bases between them. The CDR3 contains 15 residues. Germline CDR1 is SGDLS and CDR2 is YYNGEE. The DNA of the CDR3 is TGTGCCAGCAGCGTAGGAGGTTATGGCAATCAGCCCCAGCATTTT. Amino acid sequence: CASSVGGYGNQPQHF.

This rearrangement joins TRBV24-1 to TRBJ2-3, with 8 bases lining up with TRBD1. The CDR3 spans 16 residues. The V and J ends lost 3 bases and 2 bases, in that order; junction bases with no gene match: 6. Germline V lookup: CDR1 KGHDR, CDR2 SFDVKD. CDR3 nucleotides: TGTGCCACCAGTGATCCCGGACAGGGTGTCACAGATACGCAGTATTTT. The encoded protein is CATSDPGQGVTDTQYF.

The chain uses TRBV9 and TRBJ1-1, with TRBD1 as a possible D gene (5 bases). The germline V gene has CDR1 SGDLS and CDR2 YYNGEE. V gave up 6 bases and J gave up 4 bases, with 13 bases separating them. This CDR3 comprises 13 residues. The CDR3 region has the DNA TGTGCCAGCACCCCGGGGGAGGCCACTGAAGCTTTCTTT. Amino acid sequence: CASTPGEATEAFF.

The chain recombines TRBV24-1 with TRBJ2-2; 8 positions agree with TRBD1. With 8 bases clipped from V and 7 bases from J, the junction kept 2 bases outside the gene matches. The CDR3 has 12 amino acids. Germline-derived CDR1 and CDR2 are KGHDR and SFDVKD. CDR3: CATKTGDGELFF. CDR3 sequence (DNA): TGTGCCACCAAGACAGGGGACGGGGAGCTGTTTTTT.